Each of the 3 T cell receptor beta chains below was sequenced from the same sample in a study of T cells after yellow fever vaccination. TCRdb ran MiXCR on the 5' RACE reads and lists one entry per CDR3 protein. The sample carries about 74,000 distinct CDR3 sequences, roughly 6.9% recorded once. Sequencing used CD8+ T cells sorted from PBMCs, obtained about 5 days after the first yellow fever vaccination. The source is a man younger than 35 who received the YFV17D yellow fever vaccine.

This clonotype was detected a few times. This chain links TRBV4-2 with TRBJ2-2; TRBD1 agrees at 7 bases. The V and J ends lost 4 bases and 1 base, in that order; junction bases with no gene match: 3. This CDR3 region has 15 residues. In germline, CDR1 is LGHNA, CDR2 YNFKEQ. The DNA of the CDR3 is TGTGCCAGCAGCCTAAGGACAGGGAACACCGGGGAGCTGTTTTTT. It is translated as CASSLRTGNTGELFF.

This clonotype has more than one count but fewer than ten. The CDR3 nucleotides are TGTGCCAGTACCTACCGACTGAACACTGAAGCTTTCTTT. Translation gives CASTYRLNTEAFF. This chain joins TRBV19 and TRBJ1-1; D is unclear. Trimming shortened V by 7 bases and J by 0 bases, and 9 bases separated the two germline ends. Germline CDR1 LNHDA, CDR2 SQIVND (reference sequence). The CDR3 has 13 residues.

The chain links TRBV5-4 to TRBJ2-1; the D gene could be TRBD1 or TRBD2 (5 bases each). Germline V gene lookup returns CDR1 SGHNT and CDR2 YYREEE (reference sequence). The CDR3 loop spans 15 amino acids. V was clipped by 7 bases and J by 0 bases, with 14 bases between them. The CDR3 DNA reads TGTGCCAGCGGCCCTGGGGACCGCTCCTACAATGAGCAGTTCTTC. Translated: CASGPGDRSYNEQFF.